This T cell receptor beta chain was observed in a study of control samples from healthy donors and cancer patients. Trimming stripped 10 bases from V and 0 bases from J, with 12 bases between. The CDR3 contains 14 residues. From germline, CDR1 is SGHTA and CDR2 FQGTGA. Measured with immunoSEQ multiplex PCR; TCRdb has only the in-frame clones, and not every one. Altogether about 100,000 clones are present, about 90% being singletons, with the ten largest covering approximately 20%. Input material: blood. The source of this sequence is a woman aged 45-60 years in good health. The V call is TRBV7-3, the J call TRBJ2-2; maybe TRBD1 (6 bases). The CDR3 here is CATRGTTNTGELFF. Written as DNA, the CDR3 is TGTGCCACCCGAGGGACAACGAACACCGGGGAGCTGTTTTTT.